Listed here are 27 T cell receptor beta chains from one sample, sequenced in a study of T cell responses to AZD1222 COVID-19 vaccine. Using immunoSEQ multiplex PCR, the repertoire was profiled, and TCRdb retains in-frame clones only, with some absent. The profile shows 95,000 to 150,000 clones, approximately 88% of them singletons. The sample here was peripheral blood, taken on day 0 of AZD1222 vaccination. All receptors derive from an adult in good health.

The chain is built from TRBV10-3 and TRBJ1-2, with 8 bases identical to TRBD1. The CDR3 totals 12 residues. Germline CDR1 reads ENHRY; CDR2 reads SYGVKD. The V gene end was trimmed by 10 bases and the J gene end by 3 bases; junction bases not matched to a gene: 4. CDR3 sequence: CATEQGDYGYTF. CDR3 coding DNA: TGTGCCACGGAACAGGGGGACTATGGCTACACCTTC.

The rearrangement links TRBV27 to TRBJ2-1; 11 bases match TRBD2. With 3 bases clipped from V and 3 bases from J, the junction kept 4 bases outside the gene matches. This CDR3 comprises 16 residues. CDR1 and CDR2 from the germline V gene are MNHEY and SMNVEV (reference sequence). The CDR3 is CASSFSGGAGYNEQFF. The CDR3 coding sequence is TGTGCCAGCAGTTTTAGCGGGGGGGCTGGCTACAATGAGCAGTTCTTC.

The chain carries TRBV20-1 and TRBJ1-5; 10 bases are a match to TRBD1. Per germline, CDR1 DFQATT and CDR2 SNEGSKA (reference sequence). This CDR3 is 15 amino acids long. The trim removed 3 bases at V and 9 bases at J, leaving 11 bases unmatched. The CDR3 sequence is CSASPGTGAGTPQHF. The CDR3, as DNA: TGCAGTGCTAGTCCCGGGACAGGGGCCGGTACGCCCCAGCATTTT.

This clone was picked up one time. The V gene is TRBV10-1, the J gene TRBJ2-7; no definite D call. The CDR3 sequence is 12 residues long. V lost 8 bases to trimming and J lost 7 bases, with 15 bases between them. In germline, CDR1 is WNHNN, CDR2 SYGVQD (reference sequence). The CDR3 coding sequence is TGCGCCAGCTCCGACACCCACGGGGAGCAGTACTTC. Residues: CASSDTHGEQYF.

This chain connects TRBV5-6 to TRBJ1-2; weak D call: TRBD1 (5 bases). CDR3 length: 14 amino acids. Trimming left V 4 bases short and J 0 bases short, with 10 bases between. Per the germline V gene, CDR1 is SGHDT and CDR2 is YYEEEE. CDR3 sequence (DNA): TGTGCCAGCAGCCGGGACCGACCTAACTATGGCTACACCTTC. Protein sequence: CASSRDRPNYGYTF.

This clone occurred once. The CDR3 nucleotides read TGTGCCAGCTCACCACTTGCTGGGGACACCGGGGAGCTGTTTTTT. Translated, it gives CASSPLAGDTGELFF. This chain uses TRBV18 with TRBJ2-2, with D unresolved. The length of the CDR3 is 15 residues. Germline V gene data show CDR1 as KGHSH and CDR2 as LQKENI. Trimming shortened V by 1 base and J by 3 bases, and 9 bases separated the two germline ends.

V is TRBV5-4 and J is TRBJ1-4; D unclear. V gave up 4 bases and J gave up 3 bases, with 10 bases separating them. Germline V lookup: CDR1 SGHNT, CDR2 YYREEE (reference sequence). The CDR3 is 14 residues long. The CDR3 here is CASSDKGSNEKLFF. Here the CDR3 DNA reads TGTGCCAGCAGCGACAAGGGATCTAATGAAAAACTGTTTTTT.

The CDR3 DNA is TGTGCCAGCAGTTACGTCTGGGGAGATGGCTACACCTTC. Translated: CASSYVWGDGYTF. This chain connects TRBV6-2 or TRBV6-3 to TRBJ1-2, with unresolved D. The germline CDR1 and CDR2 sequences are MNHEY and SVGEGT. Trimming stripped 2 bases from V and 6 bases from J, with 10 bases between. The CDR3 has 13 residues.

The chain recombines TRBV9 with TRBJ1-1, with a tentative D call TRBD1 (6 bases). Germline V lookup: CDR1 SGDLS, CDR2 YYNGEE. Trimming took 0 bases from V and 3 from J, leaving 15 bases between them. The CDR3 loop spans 16 amino acids. The CDR3 reads CASSVGGAVRYTEAFF. DNA of the CDR3: TGTGCCAGCAGCGTAGGGGGGGCGGTTCGATACACTGAAGCTTTCTTT. The variable domain in full, completed from reference TRBV9 and TRBJ1-1, reads DSGVTQTPKHLITATGQRVTLRCSPRSGDLSVYWYQQSLDQGLQFLIQYYNGEERAKGNILERFSAQQFPDLHSELNLSSLELGDSALYFCASSVGGAVRYTEAFFGQGTRLTVV.

The rearrangement links TRBV10-2 to TRBJ1-5; D unresolved. Germline CDR1 WSHSY, CDR2 SAAADI. The CDR3 sequence is 14 residues long. Trimming took off 3 bases at V and 3 bases at J, with 9 bases between the two ends. This CDR3 is CASSESTFNQPQHF. The CDR3 DNA follows: TGCGCCAGCAGTGAATCGACCTTCAATCAGCCCCAGCATTTT.

This chain connects TRBV6-2 or TRBV6-3 to TRBJ1-2; a possible D gene is TRBD1 (5 bases). The CDR3 runs to 12 residues. From germline, CDR1 is MNHEY and CDR2 SVGEGT. The germline V and J ends were trimmed by 2 bases and 7 bases, with 8 bases remaining between them. CDR3 sequence (DNA): TGTGCCAGCAGTTACAGGGGATCTGGCTACACCTTC. Its translation is CASSYRGSGYTF.

The rearrangement links TRBV12-1 to TRBJ2-2. TRBV12-1 constitutes a pseudogene. The CDR3 extends over 18 amino acids. The CDR3 spells CASSFPFQVNRHTGELFF. In DNA, the CDR3 is TGTGCCAGCAGCTTTCCCTTCCAAGTAAACCGGCACACCGGGGAGCTGTTTTTT.

The chain joins TRBV6-5 to TRBJ1-2; possible D gene TRBD1, 5 bases. This CDR3 comprises 12 residues. Deletions cut 9 bases from V and 7 bases from J, with 15 bases between. Germline lookup yields CDR1 MNHEY and CDR2 SVGAGI. DNA for the CDR3: TGTGCCAGGGGGCTCGGGGAGGGTGGCTACACCTTC. It translates to CARGLGEGGYTF.

J is TRBJ1-4 and V is TRBV27; D uncertain. The CDR3 has 12 residues. The germline V gene has CDR1 MNHEY and CDR2 SMNVEV (reference sequence). V was cut by 6 bases and J by 8 bases, with 10 bases left in between. CDR3 in DNA: TGTGCCAGCAGCTCACCTGGGGAAAAACTGTTTTTT. Translated: CASSSPGEKLFF.

This rearrangement joins TRBV30 to TRBJ1-5; possible D gene TRBD1, 5 bases. Germline V lookup: CDR1 GTSNPN, CDR2 SVGIG (reference sequence). Trimming left V 0 bases short and J 6 bases short, with 12 bases between. This CDR3 is 14 amino acids long. The CDR3 DNA sequence: TGTGCCTGGAGTGTTAGGGGAAACAGTCAGCCCCAGCATTTT. This translates into CAWSVRGNSQPQHF.

J is TRBJ1-2 and V is TRBV6-5, with D possibly TRBD1 on 5 matching bases. V lost 4 bases and J lost 4, with 13 bases in between. This CDR3 spans 14 amino acids. The germline V gene encodes CDR1 MNHEY and CDR2 SVGAGI. The chain's CDR3 is CASSSTAPRYGYTF. CDR3 nucleotide sequence: TGTGCCAGCAGTTCGACAGCACCCCGCTATGGCTACACCTTC.

This clone was seen once. The V call is TRBV7-3, the J call TRBJ2-1; 11 nucleotides agree with TRBD2. The CDR3 runs 13 residues. The V gene's germline CDR1 is SGHTA and CDR2 FQGTGA. Unmatched junction bases numbered 4, after V lost 8 bases and J lost 7 bases. CDR3 residues: CASSTSGGNEQFF. CDR3 DNA sequence: TGTGCCAGCTCTACTAGCGGGGGAAATGAGCAGTTCTTC.

This chain joins TRBV7-3 and TRBJ2-7, with D tentatively TRBD2 (7 bases). Germline V lookup: CDR1 SGHTA, CDR2 FQGTGA. This CDR3 region has 15 residues. Between the trimmed V and J ends, which lost 2 bases and 4 bases, there was a span of 15 bases. The CDR3 DNA reads as TGTGCCAGCAGCTTAGACCGGGGGGCCTTTTACGAGCAGTACTTC. Translation: CASSLDRGAFYEQYF. Full variable domain (rest looked up from reference TRBV7-3 and TRBJ2-7): GAGVSQTPSNKVTEKGKYVELRCDPISGHTALYWYRQSLGQGPEFLIYFQGTGAADDSGLPNDRFFAVRPEGSVSTLKIQRTERGDSAVYLCASSLDRGAFYEQYFGPGTRLTVT.

This rearrangement joins TRBV5-1 to TRBJ2-7; no clear D. Trimming took off 3 bases at V and 1 base at J, with 5 bases between the two ends. Germline values: CDR1 SGHRS, CDR2 YFSETQ. There are 12 residues in the CDR3. The chain's CDR3 is CASSSTSYEQYF. The CDR3 bases are TGCGCCAGCAGCTCTACGTCCTACGAGCAGTACTTC. Drawing the rest from reference TRBV5-1 and TRBJ2-7, the complete variable domain is KAGVTQTPRYLIKTRGQQVTLSCSPISGHRSVSWYQQTPGQGLQFLFEYFSETQRNKGNFPGRFSGRQFSNSRSEMNVSTLELGDSALYLCASSSTSYEQYFGPGTRLTVT.

J is TRBJ1-2 and V is TRBV2; D is unclear. Trimming removed 4 bases at V and 6 bases at J, with 9 bases between. CDR3 length: 12 amino acids. Germline lookup yields CDR1 SNHLY and CDR2 FYNNEI. The CDR3 region has the DNA TGTGCCAGCAGTGTACAAAGGGATGGCTACACCTTC. Translating gives CASSVQRDGYTF.

The chain is built from TRBV5-1 and TRBJ2-3; 7 nucleotides align to TRBD1. This CDR3 spans 16 amino acids. With V trimmed by 3 bases and J by 3 bases, 10 bases remained unmatched. Germline V gene sequence: CDR1 SGHRS, CDR2 YFSETQ. CDR3 DNA: TGCGCCAGCAGCTCACAGGGGTATGTGGGGACAGATACGCAGTATTTT. Amino acid sequence: CASSSQGYVGTDTQYF.

The gene calls are TRBV23-1 and TRBJ2-7, with D possibly being TRBD2 (6 bases). TRBV23-1 is identified as an open reading frame with a role that is uncertain. There are 14 residues in the CDR3. V dropped 6 bases and J dropped 6 bases, with 18 bases sitting between them. For the CDR3, the DNA is TGCGCCAGCAGGGGGACTTTAATTAGGAGCGAGCAGTACTTC. Protein: CASRGTLIRSEQYF.

This clone has a single count. The CDR3: CASSLTPSSYEQYF. CDR3 coding DNA: TGTGCCAGCAGTCTGACTCCTAGCTCCTACGAGCAGTACTTC. The chain recombines TRBV2 with TRBJ2-7, with D hard to call. Trimming shortened V by 5 bases and J by 0 bases, and 11 bases separated the two germline ends. The germline CDR1 and CDR2 sequences are SNHLY and FYNNEI. This CDR3 is built from 14 residues.

This clone was seen a handful of times. The chain links TRBV19 to TRBJ1-5; the D is unclear. The germline V gene has CDR1 LNHDA and CDR2 SQIVND (reference sequence). With 6 bases removed from V and 4 bases from J, the gap between germline ends came to 13 bases. CDR3 length equals 14 residues. CDR3 amino acids: CASSPLSGNQPQHF. In DNA form, the CDR3 reads TGTGCCAGTAGCCCTTTAAGTGGGAATCAGCCCCAGCATTTT.

This rearrangement joins TRBV5-1 to TRBJ1-2, with 7 nucleotides matching TRBD1. V shed 4 bases and J 0 bases; nucleotides not matched to a gene: 6. Germline V CDR1 and CDR2: SGHRS, YFSETQ. The CDR3 extends over 15 amino acids. In DNA form, the CDR3 reads TGCGCCAGCAGCCGTGAGGGGGCCCCTAACTATGGCTACACCTTC. It specifies CASSREGAPNYGYTF.

This chain joins TRBV7-2 and TRBJ1-2; tentatively, D is TRBD1 (5 bases). With 1 base removed from V and 4 bases from J, the gap between germline ends came to 13 bases. CDR1 SGHTA and CDR2 FQGNSA come from the germline V gene. The length of the CDR3 is 15 residues. The CDR3 region is CASSLDPAGLYGYTF. DNA for the CDR3: TGTGCCAGCAGCTTAGACCCGGCAGGGCTCTATGGCTACACCTTC.

The V call is TRBV10-2, the J call TRBJ1-1; D is uncertain. Germline V gene lookup returns CDR1 WSHSY and CDR2 SAAADI. V lost 1 base to trimming and J lost 11 bases, with 11 bases between them. The CDR3 totals 12 residues. The CDR3 sequence: CASSELQAAAFF. The CDR3 coding sequence is TGCGCCAGCAGTGAGTTGCAGGCGGCTGCTTTCTTT.